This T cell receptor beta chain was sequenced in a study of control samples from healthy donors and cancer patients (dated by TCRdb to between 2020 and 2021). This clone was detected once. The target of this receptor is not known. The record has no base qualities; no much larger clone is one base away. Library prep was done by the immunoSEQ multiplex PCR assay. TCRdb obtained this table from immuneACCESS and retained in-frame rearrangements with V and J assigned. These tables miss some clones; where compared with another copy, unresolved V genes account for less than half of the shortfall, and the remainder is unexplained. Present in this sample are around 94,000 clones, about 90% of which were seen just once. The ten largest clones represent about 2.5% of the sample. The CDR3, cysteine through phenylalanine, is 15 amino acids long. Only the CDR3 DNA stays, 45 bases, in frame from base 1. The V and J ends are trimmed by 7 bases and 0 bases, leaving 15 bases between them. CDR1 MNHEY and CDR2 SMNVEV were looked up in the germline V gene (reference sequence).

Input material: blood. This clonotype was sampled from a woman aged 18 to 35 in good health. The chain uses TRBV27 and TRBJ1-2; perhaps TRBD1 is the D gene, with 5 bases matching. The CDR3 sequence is CASNLIGAPNYGYTF. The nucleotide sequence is TGTGCCAGCAATTTGATCGGGGCACCTAACTATGGCTACACCTTC.